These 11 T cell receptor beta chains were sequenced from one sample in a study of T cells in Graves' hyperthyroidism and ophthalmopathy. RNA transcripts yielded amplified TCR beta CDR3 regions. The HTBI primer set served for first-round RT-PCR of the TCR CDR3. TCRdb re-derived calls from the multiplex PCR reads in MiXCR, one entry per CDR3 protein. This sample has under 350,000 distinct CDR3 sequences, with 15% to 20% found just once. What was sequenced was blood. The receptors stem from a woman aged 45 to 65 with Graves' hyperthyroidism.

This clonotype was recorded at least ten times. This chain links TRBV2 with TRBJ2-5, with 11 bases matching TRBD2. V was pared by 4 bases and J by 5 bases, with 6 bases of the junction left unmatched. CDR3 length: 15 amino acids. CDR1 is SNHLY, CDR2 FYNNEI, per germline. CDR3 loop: CASSGGLAVTETQYF. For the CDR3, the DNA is TGTGCCAGCAGTGGGGGACTAGCGGTGACGGAGACCCAGTACTTC.

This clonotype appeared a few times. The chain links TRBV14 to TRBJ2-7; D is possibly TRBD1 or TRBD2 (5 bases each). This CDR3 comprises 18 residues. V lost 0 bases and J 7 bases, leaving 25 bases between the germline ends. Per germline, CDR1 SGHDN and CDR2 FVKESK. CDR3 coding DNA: TGTGCCAGCAGCCAAGAAAGGCTCTTGGGACGCGGTGGGTGGGAGCAGTACTTC. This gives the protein CASSQERLLGRGGWEQYF.

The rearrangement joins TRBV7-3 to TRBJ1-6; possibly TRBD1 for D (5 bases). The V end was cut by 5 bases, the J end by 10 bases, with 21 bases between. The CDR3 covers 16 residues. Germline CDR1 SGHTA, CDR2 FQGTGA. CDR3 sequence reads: CASSPQAPGTGSPLHF. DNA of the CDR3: TGTGCCAGCAGCCCCCAAGCTCCAGGGACGGGATCACCCCTCCACTTT.

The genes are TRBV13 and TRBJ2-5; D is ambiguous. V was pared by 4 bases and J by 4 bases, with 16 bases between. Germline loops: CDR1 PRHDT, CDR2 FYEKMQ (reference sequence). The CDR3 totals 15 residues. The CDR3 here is CASSSIPGYPETQYF. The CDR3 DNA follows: TGTGCCAGCAGCTCTATCCCCGGGTATCCAGAGACCCAGTACTTC.

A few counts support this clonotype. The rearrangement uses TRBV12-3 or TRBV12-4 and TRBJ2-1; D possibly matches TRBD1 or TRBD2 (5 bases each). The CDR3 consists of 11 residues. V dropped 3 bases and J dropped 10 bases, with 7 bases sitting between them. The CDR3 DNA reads TGTGCCAGCAGTTTCGAGGGGGAGCAGTTCTTC. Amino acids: CASSFEGEQFF.

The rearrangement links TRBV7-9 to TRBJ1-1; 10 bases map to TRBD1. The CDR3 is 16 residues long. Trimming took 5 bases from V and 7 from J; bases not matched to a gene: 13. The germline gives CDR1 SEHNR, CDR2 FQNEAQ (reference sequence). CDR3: CASSQPDRGRGLEAFF. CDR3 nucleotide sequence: TGTGCCAGCAGCCAACCTGACAGGGGGCGCGGACTTGAAGCTTTCTTT.

CDR3 protein: CASSRRDRWAKNIQYF. Written as DNA, the CDR3 is TGTGCCAGCAGCCGCCGGGACAGGTGGGCCAAAAACATTCAGTACTTC. The chain has TRBV5-7 and TRBJ2-4; TRBD1 aligns across 8 bases. TRBV5-7 is recorded as an ORF, its role being uncertain. This CDR3 is built from 16 residues. V lost 4 bases to trimming and J lost 1 base; unmatched junction nucleotides: 7.

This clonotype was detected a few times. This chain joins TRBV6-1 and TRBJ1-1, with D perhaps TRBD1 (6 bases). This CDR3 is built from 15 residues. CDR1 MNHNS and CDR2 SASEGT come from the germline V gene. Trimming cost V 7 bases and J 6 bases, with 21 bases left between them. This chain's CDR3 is CASKKSRGAFPEAFF. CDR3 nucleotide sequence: TGTGCCAGCAAAAAATCTCGGGGGGCTTTTCCTGAAGCTTTCTTT.

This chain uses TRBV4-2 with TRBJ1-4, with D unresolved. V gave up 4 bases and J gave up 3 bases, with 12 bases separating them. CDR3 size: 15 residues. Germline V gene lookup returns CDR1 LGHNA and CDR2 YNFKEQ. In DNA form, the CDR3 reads TGTGCCAGCAGCCTAAGCATTCAGTCTAATGAAAAACTGTTTTTT. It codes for CASSLSIQSNEKLFF.

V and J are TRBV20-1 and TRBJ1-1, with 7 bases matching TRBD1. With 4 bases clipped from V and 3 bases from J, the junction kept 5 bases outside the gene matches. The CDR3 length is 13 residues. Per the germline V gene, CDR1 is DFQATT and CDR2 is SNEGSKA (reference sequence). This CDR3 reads CSATRQGDTEAFF. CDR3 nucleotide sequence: TGCAGTGCTACCAGACAGGGTGACACTGAAGCTTTCTTT.

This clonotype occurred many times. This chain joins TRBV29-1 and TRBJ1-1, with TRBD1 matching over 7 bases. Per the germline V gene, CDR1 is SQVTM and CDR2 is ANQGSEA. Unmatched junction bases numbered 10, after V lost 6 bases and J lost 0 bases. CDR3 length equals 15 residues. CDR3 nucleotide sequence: TGCAGCGTCGATTTGACAGGGCTGATGAACACTGAAGCTTTCTTT. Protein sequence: CSVDLTGLMNTEAFF.